The TCR beta chain described here comes from a study of blood T cell repertoires in COVID-19. Overall study: Acute and convalescent COVID-19 specimens originated in the United States, Italy and Spain. T cells, B-cell-depleted T cells, or PBMCs supplied cDNA or gDNA.

Study processing details: Researchers report that nucleated cell counts were estimated from reference gene primer amplification. Sequencing was performed with immunoSEQ multiplex PCR; in TCRdb, only in-frame clones are kept and a portion is missing. Clone size and the V and J calls come from that table; the DNA yielded D and trimming. Of around 200,000 clones in the sample, over 70% were seen once. There are 16 residues in the CDR3. Per germline, CDR1 DFQATT and CDR2 SNEGSKA (reference sequence). Trimming pared 3 bases from V and 0 bases from J, leaving 16 bases between. This sequence was found in a man aged 50 to 59 with active or convalescent COVID-19. The sequenced material came from peripheral blood. The chain joins TRBV20-1 to TRBJ2-3, with D perhaps TRBD2 (5 bases). CDR3 coding DNA: TGCAGTGCTAGTTCCTTCACGGGAATTAGCACAGATACGCAGTATTTT. Translation gives CSASSFTGISTDTQYF.